This T cell receptor (beta chain) was sequenced during a study of identical twins. Study-wide points: Findings depended on cross-sectional statistics rather than tracking the same donors.

The germline V gene has CDR1 DFQATT and CDR2 SNEGSKA (reference sequence). This CDR3 contains 15 residues. The germline V and J ends were trimmed by 0 bases and 5 bases, with 16 bases remaining between them. From the 5' RACE reads, TCRdb called clonotypes with MiXCR, one entry per CDR3 protein. The sample shows hundreds of thousands of distinct CDR3 sequences, 8.5% to 9% of them seen only once. Healthy Caucasians alone served as donors. A word on this clonotype: The target antigen is unknown.

This same sample was also part of a study on yellow fever vaccine responses in identical twins.

The receptor's source is a woman under 30 in good health. The chain employs TRBV20-1 and TRBJ2-5; D gene uncertain. The sequenced sample consisted of PBMCs. The CDR3 nucleotides are TGCAGTGCTAGAGATCTTGCCGGTCGTGGGGAGACCCAGTACTTC. Protein sequence: CSARDLAGRGETQYF.